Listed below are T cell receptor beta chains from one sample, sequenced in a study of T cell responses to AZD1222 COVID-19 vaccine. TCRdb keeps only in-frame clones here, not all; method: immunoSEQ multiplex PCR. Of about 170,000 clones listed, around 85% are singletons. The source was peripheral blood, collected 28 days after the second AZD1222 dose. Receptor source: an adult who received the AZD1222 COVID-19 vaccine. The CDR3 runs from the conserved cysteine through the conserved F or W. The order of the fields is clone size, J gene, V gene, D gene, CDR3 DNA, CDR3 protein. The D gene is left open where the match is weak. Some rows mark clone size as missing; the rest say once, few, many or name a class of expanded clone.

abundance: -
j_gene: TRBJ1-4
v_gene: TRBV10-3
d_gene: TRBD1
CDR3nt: TGTGCCATCAGTGAAGATTTAGGGGGACAGATAGGGGGTGAAAAACTGTTTTTT
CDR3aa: CAISEDLGGQIGGEKLFF

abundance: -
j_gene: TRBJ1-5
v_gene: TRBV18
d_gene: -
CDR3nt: TGTGCCAGCTCACCACCAGGGGGGGGCAGGGGACAGCCCCAGCATTTT
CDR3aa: CASSPPGGGRGQPQHF

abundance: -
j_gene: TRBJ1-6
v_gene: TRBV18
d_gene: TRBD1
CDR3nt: TGTGCCAGCTCGACCGGGACAGGCGACAATTCACCCCTCCACTTT
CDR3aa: CASSTGTGDNSPLHF

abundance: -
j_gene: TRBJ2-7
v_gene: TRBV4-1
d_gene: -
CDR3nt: TGCGCCAGCAGCCAAGCCCAAGGGGAATGGTACGAGCAGTACTTC
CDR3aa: CASSQAQGEWYEQYF

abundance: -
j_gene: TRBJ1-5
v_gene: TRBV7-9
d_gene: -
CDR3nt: TGTGCCAGCAGCCGGGGGAGCGATCAGCCCCAGCATTTT
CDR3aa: CASSRGSDQPQHF

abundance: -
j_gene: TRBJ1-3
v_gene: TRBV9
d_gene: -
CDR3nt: TGTGCCAGCTCTCGGGGGGATTTCTCTGGAAACACCATATATTTT
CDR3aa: CASSRGDFSGNTIYF

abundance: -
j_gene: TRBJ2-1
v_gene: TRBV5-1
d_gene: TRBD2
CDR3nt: TGCGCCAGCAGCCCTAGCGGGGGTCGGAATGAGCAGTTCTTC
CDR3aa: CASSPSGGRNEQFF

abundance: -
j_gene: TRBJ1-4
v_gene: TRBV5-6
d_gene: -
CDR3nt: TGTGCCAGCAGCTTTCTGGTGGGGAATGAAAAACTGTTTTTT
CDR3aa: CASSFLVGNEKLFF

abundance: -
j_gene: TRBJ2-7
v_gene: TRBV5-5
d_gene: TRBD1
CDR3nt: TGTGCCAGCAGCCTCCCGGACAGGCCCTCCAGGTACTTC
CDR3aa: CASSLPDRPSRYF

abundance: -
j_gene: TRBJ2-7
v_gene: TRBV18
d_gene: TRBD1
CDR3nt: TGTGCCAGCAGACAGGGCCGGGACAGAACCCTGCAGTACTTC
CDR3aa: CASRQGRDRTLQYF

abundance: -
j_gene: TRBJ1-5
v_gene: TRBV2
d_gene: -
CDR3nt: TGTGCCAGCAGTGGAATGCGGGAGCCCCAGCATTTT
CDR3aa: CASSGMREPQHF

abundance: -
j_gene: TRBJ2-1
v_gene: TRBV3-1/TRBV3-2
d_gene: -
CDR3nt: TGTGCCAGCAGCCCCCCAGGAGCGGTTTCCTACAATGAGCAGTTCTTC
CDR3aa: CASSPPGAVSYNEQFF

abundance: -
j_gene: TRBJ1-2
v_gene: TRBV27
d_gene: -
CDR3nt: TGTGCCAGCAACCACCGTCCGGGATCGACCTATGGCTACACCTTC
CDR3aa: CASNHRPGSTYGYTF

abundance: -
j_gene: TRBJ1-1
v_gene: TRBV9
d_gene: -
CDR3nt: TGTGCCAGCAGCGTAGGGTCCAGGGCGGCTGAAGCTTTCTTT
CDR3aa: CASSVGSRAAEAFF

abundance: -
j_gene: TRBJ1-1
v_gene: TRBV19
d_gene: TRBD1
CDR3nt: TGTGCCAGTAGTACCCCTTTCAGGGGGCGGAACACTGAAGCTTTCTTT
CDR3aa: CASSTPFRGRNTEAFF

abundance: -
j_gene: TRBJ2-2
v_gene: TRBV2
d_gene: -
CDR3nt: TGTGCCAGCACTCCCGGGGTACAGGTCGCCGGGGAGCTGTTTTTT
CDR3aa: CASTPGVQVAGELFF

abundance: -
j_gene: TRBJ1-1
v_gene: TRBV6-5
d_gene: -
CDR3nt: TGTGCCAGCAGTTACTCTTCGGTTGGCACTGAAGCTTTCTTT
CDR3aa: CASSYSSVGTEAFF

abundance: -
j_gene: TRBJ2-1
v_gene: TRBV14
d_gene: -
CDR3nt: TGTGCCAGCAGCCTCCTGGAGAGGTCCTACAATGAGCAGTTCTTC
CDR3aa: CASSLLERSYNEQFF

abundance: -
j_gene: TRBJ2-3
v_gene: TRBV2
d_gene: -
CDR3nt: TGTGCCAGCACCCGGGATACGCAGTATTTT
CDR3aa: CASTRDTQYF

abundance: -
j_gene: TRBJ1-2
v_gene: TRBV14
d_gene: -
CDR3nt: TGTGCCAGCAGCCAAGCGAGCGTGGGGTGGGGCTACACCTTC
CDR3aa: CASSQASVGWGYTF

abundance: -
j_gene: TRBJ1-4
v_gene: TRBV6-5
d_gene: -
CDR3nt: TGTGCCAGCAGTTACTCGGGCCAGGGAGGTGAAAAACTGTTTTTT
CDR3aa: CASSYSGQGGEKLFF

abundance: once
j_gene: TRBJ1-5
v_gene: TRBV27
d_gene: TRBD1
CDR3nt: TGTGCCAGCAGTTTAACGGGGACAGGGGCGGGTCAGCCCCAGCATTTT
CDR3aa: CASSLTGTGAGQPQHF

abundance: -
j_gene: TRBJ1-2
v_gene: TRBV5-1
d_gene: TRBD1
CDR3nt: TGCGCCAGCAGCCAGGGACAGGACTATGGCTACACCTTC
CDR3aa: CASSQGQDYGYTF

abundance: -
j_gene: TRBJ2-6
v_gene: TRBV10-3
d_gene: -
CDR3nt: TGTGCCATCAGCGAGTCGTCGGTGGCAGGGCCACGCAGGGCCAACGTCCTGACTTTC
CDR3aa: CAISESSVAGPRRANVLTF

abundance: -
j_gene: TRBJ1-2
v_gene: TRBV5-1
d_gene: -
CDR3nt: TGCGCCAGCAGCCCCGGGGACCTTAACTATGGCTACACCTTC
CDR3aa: CASSPGDLNYGYTF

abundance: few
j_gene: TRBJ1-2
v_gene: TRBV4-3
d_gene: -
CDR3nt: TGCGCCAGCAGCCAAGATCGGGCAGGGAGGGGCTACACCTTC
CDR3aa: CASSQDRAGRGYTF

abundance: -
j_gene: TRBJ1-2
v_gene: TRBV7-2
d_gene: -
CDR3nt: TGTGCCAGCAGCCCGGCTCTATTGGGGCTAAACTATGGCTACACCTTC
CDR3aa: CASSPALLGLNYGYTF

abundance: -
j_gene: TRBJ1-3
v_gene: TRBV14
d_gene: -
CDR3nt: TGTGCCAGCAGATATGCCGCGGGAAACACCATATATTTT
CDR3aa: CASRYAAGNTIYF

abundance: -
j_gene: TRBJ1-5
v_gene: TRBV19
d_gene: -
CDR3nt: TGTGCCAGTAACTGGAACAATCAGCCCCAGCATTTT
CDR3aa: CASNWNNQPQHF

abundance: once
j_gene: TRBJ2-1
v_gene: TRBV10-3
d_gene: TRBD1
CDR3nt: TGTGCCATCAGTGACCCCTGGACAGGGGTGGGCAATGAGCAGTTCTTC
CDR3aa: CAISDPWTGVGNEQFF

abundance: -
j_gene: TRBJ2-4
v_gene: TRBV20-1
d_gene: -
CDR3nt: TGCAGTGCTAGTTACGGGGCGGAGGACATTCAGTACTTC
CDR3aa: CSASYGAEDIQYF

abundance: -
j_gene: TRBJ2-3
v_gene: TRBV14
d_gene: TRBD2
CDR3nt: TGTGCCAGCAGCCAGAGACCCCGTGGGAGGGGCACAGATACGCAGTATTTT
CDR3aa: CASSQRPRGRGTDTQYF

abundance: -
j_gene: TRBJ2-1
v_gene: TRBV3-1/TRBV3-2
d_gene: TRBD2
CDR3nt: TGTGCCAGCAGCCAAACGACTAGCGGGGTTTCCTACAATGAGCAGTTCTTC
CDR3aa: CASSQTTSGVSYNEQFF

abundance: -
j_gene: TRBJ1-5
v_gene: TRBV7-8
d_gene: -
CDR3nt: TGTGCCAGCAGCCTCCGACAGGCTAATCAGCCCCAGCATTTT
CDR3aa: CASSLRQANQPQHF

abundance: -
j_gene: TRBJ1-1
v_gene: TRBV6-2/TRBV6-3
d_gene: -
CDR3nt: TGTGCCAGCAGTTACTCGAGGTGGGGAGGCACTGAAGCTTTCTTT
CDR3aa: CASSYSRWGGTEAFF

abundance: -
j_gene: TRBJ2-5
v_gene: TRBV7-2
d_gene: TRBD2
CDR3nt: TGTGCCAGCAGCTTAGGCGGGGGGGCGACAGAGACCCAGTACTTC
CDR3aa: CASSLGGGATETQYF

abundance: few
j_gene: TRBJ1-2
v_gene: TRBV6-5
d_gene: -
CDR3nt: TGTGCCAGCCGACGGCCGGGACTGGGCGGCTACACCTTC
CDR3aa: CASRRPGLGGYTF

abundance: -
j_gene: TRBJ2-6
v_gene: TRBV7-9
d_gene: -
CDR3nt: TGTGCCAGCAGCTTAGTTGACAGCTCTGGGGCCAACGTCCTGACTTTC
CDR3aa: CASSLVDSSGANVLTF

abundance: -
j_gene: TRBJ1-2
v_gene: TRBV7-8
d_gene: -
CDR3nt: TGTGCCAGCAGCTTAGCTGTGGGGGGGGCACTTGTCTATGGCTACACCTTC
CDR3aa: CASSLAVGGALVYGYTF

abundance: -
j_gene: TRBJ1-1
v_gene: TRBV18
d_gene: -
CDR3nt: TGTGCCAGCTCACCATGGGGGGCGAACACTGAAGCTTTCTTT
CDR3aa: CASSPWGANTEAFF

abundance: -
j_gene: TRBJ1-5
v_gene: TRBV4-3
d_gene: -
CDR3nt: TGCGCCAGCAGCTCTCCAAGATCAGGGCCGGGGAGCAATCAGCCCCAGCATTTT
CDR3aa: CASSSPRSGPGSNQPQHF

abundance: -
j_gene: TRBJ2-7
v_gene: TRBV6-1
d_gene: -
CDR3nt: TGTGCCAGCAGTGAAGCGAGCTACACCTATGGCGAGCAGTACTTC
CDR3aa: CASSEASYTYGEQYF

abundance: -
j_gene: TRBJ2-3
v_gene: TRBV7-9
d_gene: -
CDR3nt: TGTGCCAGCAGCTTCAGCGGAAGCACAGATACGCAGTATTTT
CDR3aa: CASSFSGSTDTQYF

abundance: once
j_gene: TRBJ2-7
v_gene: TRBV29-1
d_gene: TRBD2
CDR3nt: TGCAGCGTTGGGTGGACTAGCGGGGGGGCCATGAAGTACGAGCAGTACTTC
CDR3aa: CSVGWTSGGAMKYEQYF

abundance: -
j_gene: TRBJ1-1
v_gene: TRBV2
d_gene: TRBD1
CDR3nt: TGTGCCAGCAGTGTGGGTGACAGGGGGCTTGGAGCTTTCTTT
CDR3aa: CASSVGDRGLGAFF

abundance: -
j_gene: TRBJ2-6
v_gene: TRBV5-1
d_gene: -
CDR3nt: TGCGCCAGCAGTGGGGTCAGGGCCTCTGGGGCCAACGTCCTGACTTTC
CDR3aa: CASSGVRASGANVLTF

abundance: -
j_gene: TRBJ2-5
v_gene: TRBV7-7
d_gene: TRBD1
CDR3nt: TGTGCCAGCAGCTCGGGACAGAGACAAGAGACCCAGTACTTC
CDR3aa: CASSSGQRQETQYF

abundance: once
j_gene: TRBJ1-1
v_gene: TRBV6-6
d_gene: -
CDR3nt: TGTGCCAGCAGTCCGGCGGACAGAGAAGCTTTCTTT
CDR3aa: CASSPADREAFF

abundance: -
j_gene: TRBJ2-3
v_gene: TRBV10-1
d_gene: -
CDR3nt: TGCGCCAGCAGTGAGTCGGGTAGGGGGGGAACAGATACGCAGTATTTT
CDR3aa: CASSESGRGGTDTQYF

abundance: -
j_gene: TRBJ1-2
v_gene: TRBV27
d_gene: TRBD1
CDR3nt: TGTGCCAGCAGTCAGGACAGGGTCCGGGTTGGCTACACCTTC
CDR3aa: CASSQDRVRVGYTF

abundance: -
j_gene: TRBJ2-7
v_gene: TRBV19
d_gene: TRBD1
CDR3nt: TGTGCCAGTAGTATAGATTCGACAGGGGTGAATAACGAGCAGTACTTC
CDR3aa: CASSIDSTGVNNEQYF

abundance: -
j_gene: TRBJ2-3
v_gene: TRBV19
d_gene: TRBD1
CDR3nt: TGTGCCAGTAGGGCCACAGGGGGCCCAGATACGCAGTATTTT
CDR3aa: CASRATGGPDTQYF

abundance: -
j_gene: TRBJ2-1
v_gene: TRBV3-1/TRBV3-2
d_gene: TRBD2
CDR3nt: TGTGCCAGCAGCCAAACGCCTAGCGGGGGGACCAATGAGCAGTTCTTC
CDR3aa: CASSQTPSGGTNEQFF

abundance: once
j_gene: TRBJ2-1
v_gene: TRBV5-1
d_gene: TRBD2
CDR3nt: TGCGCCAGCGTAGCGGGGGGGGACAATGAGCAGTTCTTC
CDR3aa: CASVAGGDNEQFF

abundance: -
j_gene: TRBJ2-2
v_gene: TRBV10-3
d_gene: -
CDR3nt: TGTGCCATCAGTGAGTCGGGCAATCTAAACACCGGGGAGCTGTTTTTT
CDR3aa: CAISESGNLNTGELFF

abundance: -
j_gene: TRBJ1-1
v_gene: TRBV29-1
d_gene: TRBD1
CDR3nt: TGCAGCGCACAGGGGGAGTACACTGAAGCTTTCTTT
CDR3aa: CSAQGEYTEAFF

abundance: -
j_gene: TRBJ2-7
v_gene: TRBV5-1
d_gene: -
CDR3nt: TGCGCCAGCAGCTTGGATAATGGTAGAGGGTTCGAGCAGTACTTC
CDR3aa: CASSLDNGRGFEQYF

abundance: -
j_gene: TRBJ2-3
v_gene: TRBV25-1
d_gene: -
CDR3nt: TGTGCCAGCATGGCGGATACGCAGTATTTT
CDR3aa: CASMADTQYF

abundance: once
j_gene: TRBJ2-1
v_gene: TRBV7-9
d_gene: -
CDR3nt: TGTGCCAGCAGCTATGCCGACGGCCCGGGGTTCTTC
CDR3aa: CASSYADGPGFF

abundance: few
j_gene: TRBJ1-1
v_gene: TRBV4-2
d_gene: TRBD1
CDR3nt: TGTGCCAGCAGCCAAGAGCTCAGGGGGCGGAACACTGAAGCTTTCTTT
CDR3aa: CASSQELRGRNTEAFF